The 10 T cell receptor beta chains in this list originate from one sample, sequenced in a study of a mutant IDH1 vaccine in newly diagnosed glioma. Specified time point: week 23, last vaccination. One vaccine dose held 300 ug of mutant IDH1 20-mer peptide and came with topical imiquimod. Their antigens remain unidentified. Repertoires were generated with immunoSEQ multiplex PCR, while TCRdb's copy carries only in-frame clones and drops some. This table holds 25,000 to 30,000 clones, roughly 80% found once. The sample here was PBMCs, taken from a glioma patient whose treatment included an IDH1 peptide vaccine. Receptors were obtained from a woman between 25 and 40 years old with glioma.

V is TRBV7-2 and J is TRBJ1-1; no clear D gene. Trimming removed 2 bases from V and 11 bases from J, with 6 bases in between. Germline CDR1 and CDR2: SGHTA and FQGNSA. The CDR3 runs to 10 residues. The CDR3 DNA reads TGTGCCAGCAGCTTATTTGGTGCTTTCTTT. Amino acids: CASSLFGAFF.

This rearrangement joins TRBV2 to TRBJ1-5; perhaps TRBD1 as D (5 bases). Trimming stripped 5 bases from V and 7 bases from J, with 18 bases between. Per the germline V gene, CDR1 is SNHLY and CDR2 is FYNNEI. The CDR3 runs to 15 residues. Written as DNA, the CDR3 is TGTGCCAGCAGTCTCACAGGCGCGGGAGGGCAGCCCCAGCATTTT. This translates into CASSLTGAGGQPQHF.

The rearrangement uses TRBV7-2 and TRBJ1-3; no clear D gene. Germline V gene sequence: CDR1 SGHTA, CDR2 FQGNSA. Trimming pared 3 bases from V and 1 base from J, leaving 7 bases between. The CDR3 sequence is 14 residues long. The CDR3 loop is CASSFGVSGNTIYF. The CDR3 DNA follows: TGTGCCAGCAGCTTTGGGGTGTCTGGAAACACCATATATTTT.

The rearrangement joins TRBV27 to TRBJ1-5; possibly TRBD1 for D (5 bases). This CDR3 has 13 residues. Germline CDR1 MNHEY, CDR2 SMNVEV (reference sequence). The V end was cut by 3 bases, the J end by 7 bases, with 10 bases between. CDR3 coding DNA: TGTGCCAGCAGTTTCGGGGGGGTGCAGCCCCAGCATTTT. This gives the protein CASSFGGVQPQHF.

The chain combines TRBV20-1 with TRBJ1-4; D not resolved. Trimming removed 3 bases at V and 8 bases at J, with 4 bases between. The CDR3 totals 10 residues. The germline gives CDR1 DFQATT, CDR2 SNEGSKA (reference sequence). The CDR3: CSASGEKLFF. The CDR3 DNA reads TGCAGTGCTAGCGGCGAAAAACTGTTTTTT.

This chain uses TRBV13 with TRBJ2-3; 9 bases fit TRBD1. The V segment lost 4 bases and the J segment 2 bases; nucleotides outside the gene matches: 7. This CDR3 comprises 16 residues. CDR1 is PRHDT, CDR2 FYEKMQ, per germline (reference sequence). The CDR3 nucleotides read TGTGCCAGCAGCTCGTCGGGACAGGGCTTCACAGATACGCAGTATTTT. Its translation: CASSSSGQGFTDTQYF.

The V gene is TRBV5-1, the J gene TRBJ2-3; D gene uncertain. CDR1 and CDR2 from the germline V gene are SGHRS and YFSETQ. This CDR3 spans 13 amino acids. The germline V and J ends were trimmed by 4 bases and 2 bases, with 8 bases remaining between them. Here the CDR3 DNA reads TGCGCCAGCAGCCCCGTTTTCACAGATACGCAGTATTTT. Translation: CASSPVFTDTQYF.

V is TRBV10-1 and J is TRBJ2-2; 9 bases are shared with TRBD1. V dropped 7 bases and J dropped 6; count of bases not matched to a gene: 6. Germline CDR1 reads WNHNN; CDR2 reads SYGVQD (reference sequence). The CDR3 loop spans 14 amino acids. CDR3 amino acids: CASMGTGPSGELFF. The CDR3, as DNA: TGCGCCAGCATGGGGACAGGGCCCTCCGGGGAGCTGTTTTTT.

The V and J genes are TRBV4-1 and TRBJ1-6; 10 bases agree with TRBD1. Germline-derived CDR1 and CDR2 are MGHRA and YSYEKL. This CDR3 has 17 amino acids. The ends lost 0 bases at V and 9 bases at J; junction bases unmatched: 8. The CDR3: CASSQDHRDRGASPLHF. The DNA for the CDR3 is TGCGCCAGCAGCCAAGATCACCGGGACAGGGGAGCTTCACCCCTCCACTTT.

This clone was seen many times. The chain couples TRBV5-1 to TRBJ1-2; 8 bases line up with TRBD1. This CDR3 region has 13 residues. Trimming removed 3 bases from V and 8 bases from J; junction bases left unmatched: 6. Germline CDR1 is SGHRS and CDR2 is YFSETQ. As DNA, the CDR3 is TGCGCCAGCAGCTACGGACAGGGTGGCGGCTACACCTTC. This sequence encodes CASSYGQGGGYTF.